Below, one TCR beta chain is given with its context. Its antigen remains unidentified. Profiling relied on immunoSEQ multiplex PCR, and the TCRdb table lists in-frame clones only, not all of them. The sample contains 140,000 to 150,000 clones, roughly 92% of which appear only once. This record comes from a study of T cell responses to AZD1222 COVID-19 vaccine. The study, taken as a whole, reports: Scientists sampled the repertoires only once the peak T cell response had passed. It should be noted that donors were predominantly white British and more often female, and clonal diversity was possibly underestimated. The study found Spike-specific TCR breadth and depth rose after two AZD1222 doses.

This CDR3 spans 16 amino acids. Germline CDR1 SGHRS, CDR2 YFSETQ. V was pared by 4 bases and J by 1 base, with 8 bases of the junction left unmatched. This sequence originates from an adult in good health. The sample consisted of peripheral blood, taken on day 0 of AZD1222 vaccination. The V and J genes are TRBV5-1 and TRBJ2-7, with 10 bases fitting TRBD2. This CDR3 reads CASSLLAGLKSYEQYF. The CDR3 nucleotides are TGCGCCAGCAGCCTACTAGCGGGATTAAAATCCTACGAGCAGTACTTC.